This T cell receptor (beta chain) was sequenced in a study of identical twins. The study's findings and limits: Out-of-frame alpha sequences shared by twins were enriched for low generation probability. Invariant populations such as MAIT and iNKT cells could partly muddle zero-insertion analyses. Fewer insertions characterized abundant cord blood beta clonotypes, whereas memory repertoires showed none. The authors drew conclusions from cross-sectional statistical analysis rather than following the same donors.

The CDR3 runs 13 residues. Trimming stripped 11 bases from V and 2 bases from J, with 16 bases between. TCRdb independently ran MiXCR on the 5' RACE reads; one entry per CDR3 protein. The sample yields approximately 1.8 million distinct CDR3 sequences, 32% seen once. This clonotype appeared once. Its cognate antigen is unknown. Sample: cord blood. This receptor was obtained from a newborn girl in good health. The chain has TRBV12-3 or TRBV12-4 and TRBJ2-7, with D possibly TRBD1 on 5 matching bases. In nucleotides, the CDR3 is TGTGCCTGTGGCACAGGTAATCCCTACGAGCAGTACTTC. Translation gives CACGTGNPYEQYF.